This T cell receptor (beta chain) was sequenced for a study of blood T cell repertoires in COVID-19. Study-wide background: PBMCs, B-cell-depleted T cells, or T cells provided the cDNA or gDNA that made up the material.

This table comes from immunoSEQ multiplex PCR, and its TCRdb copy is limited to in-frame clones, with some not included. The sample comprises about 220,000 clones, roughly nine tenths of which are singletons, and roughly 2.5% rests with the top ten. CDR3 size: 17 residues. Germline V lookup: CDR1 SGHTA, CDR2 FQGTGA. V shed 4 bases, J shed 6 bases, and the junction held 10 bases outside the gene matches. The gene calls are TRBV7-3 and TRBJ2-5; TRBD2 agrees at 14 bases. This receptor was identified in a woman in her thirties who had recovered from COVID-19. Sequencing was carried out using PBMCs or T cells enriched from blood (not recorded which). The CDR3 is CASSSGQGLAGAKTQYF. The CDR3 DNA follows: TGTGCCAGCAGCTCAGGCCAGGGACTAGCGGGGGCAAAGACCCAGTACTTC.